The next 10 T cell receptor beta chains were all read from a single sample in a study of T-cell memory formation after mild COVID-19. MiXCR, applied by TCRdb to the 5' RACE reads, yields one record per CDR3 protein. The table lists about 410,000 distinct CDR3 sequences, more than 15% of them singletons. Sequenced material: PBMCs or a T cell subset sorted from them (not recorded which). The source is a young man who had mild COVID-19 (a few samples of this study predate the infection). Cell type and time point are not known.

There are a few counts of this clonotype. V and J are TRBV5-1 and TRBJ1-3; D is unresolved. The CDR3 has 15 amino acids. V was clipped by 0 bases and J by 0 bases, with 7 bases between them. The germline CDR1 and CDR2 sequences are SGHRS and YFSETQ. The CDR3 sequence: CASSLVGDSGNTIYF. The CDR3, as DNA: TGCGCCAGCAGCTTGGTTGGAGACTCTGGAAACACCATATATTTT.

Here the CDR3 DNA reads TGCGCCAGCAGAGCGTCGGGGGGGTCCTACGAGCAGTACGTC. Translation gives CASRASGGSYEQYV. This chain connects TRBV5-1 to TRBJ2-7, with TRBD2 identical over 8 bases. From germline, CDR1 is SGHRS and CDR2 YFSETQ. The length of the CDR3 is 14 residues. V lost 5 bases and J lost 1; bases outside the gene matches: 5.

The chain employs TRBV7-8 and TRBJ2-5; D uncertain. The CDR3 consists of 10 residues. Germline lookup yields CDR1 SGHVS and CDR2 FQNEAQ. Trimming cost V 6 bases and J 5 bases, with 4 bases left between them. This CDR3 reads CASRMETQYF. In nucleotides, the CDR3 is TGTGCCAGCAGGATGGAGACCCAGTACTTC. Full variable domain (rest looked up from reference TRBV7-8 and TRBJ2-5): GAGVSQSPRYKVAKRGQDVALRCDPISGHVSLFWYQQALGQGPEFLTYFQNEAQLDKSGLPSDRFFAERPEGSVSTLKIQRTQQEDSAVYLCASRMETQYFGPGTRLLVL.

This clonotype turned up a few times. J is TRBJ2-5 and V is TRBV5-6; TRBD2 matches at 10 bases. Per germline, CDR1 SGHDT and CDR2 YYEEEE. The trim removed 3 bases at V and 2 bases at J, leaving 4 bases unmatched. This CDR3 comprises 15 residues. Written as DNA, the CDR3 is TGTGCCAGCAGCTATGGACTAGCGGAACAAGAGACCCAGTACTTC. Protein product: CASSYGLAEQETQYF.

At least ten counts were recorded for this clonotype. V gene TRBV4-2 combines with J gene TRBJ2-5, with 13 positions matching TRBD2. Germline trimming cut 0 bases from V and 0 bases from J; bases unmatched to any gene: 4. This CDR3 is built from 18 residues. Germline V gene sequence: CDR1 LGHNA, CDR2 YNFKEQ. CDR3 DNA sequence: TGTGCCAGCAGCCAAGAGGAGACTAGCGGGGGGTACCAAGAGACCCAGTACTTC. Residues: CASSQEETSGGYQETQYF.

The CDR3 loop is CSARAPFGAYEQYV. In nucleotides, the CDR3 is TGCAGTGCTAGAGCCCCGTTCGGAGCCTACGAGCAGTACGTC. This sequence joins TRBV20-1 and TRBJ2-7, with unresolved D. Trimming left V 1 base short and J 2 bases short, with 12 bases between. The V gene's germline CDR1 is DFQATT and CDR2 SNEGSKA (reference sequence). The CDR3 is made up of 14 amino acids.

This clonotype has a count of ten or more. The chain joins TRBV4-2 to TRBJ1-6, with 7 bases matching TRBD1. J was trimmed by 10 bases and V by 3 bases; bases with no gene match: 9. This CDR3 has 15 amino acids. Germline CDR1 and CDR2: LGHNA and YNFKEQ. The DNA of the CDR3 is TGTGCCAGCAGCCACAAACAGGGGCCTGAGTCACCCCTCCACTTT. Translated, it gives CASSHKQGPESPLHF.

This clonotype was detected a few times. The V gene is TRBV7-9, the J gene TRBJ1-6; D gene unclear. The CDR3 has 19 amino acids. Germline CDR1 is SEHNR and CDR2 is FQNEAQ (reference sequence). The V end lost 5 bases, the J end lost 6 bases, and 26 bases lay between the germline ends. The CDR3 sequence: CASSPQRDPQYRANSPLHF. For the CDR3, the DNA is TGTGCCAGCAGCCCCCAGCGGGATCCGCAATACCGGGCTAATTCACCCCTCCACTTT.

This clonotype was counted at least ten times. V gene TRBV5-6 combines with J gene TRBJ2-3; TRBD1 aligns across 7 bases. J lost 0 bases, V lost 4 bases, and 8 bases had no gene match. The CDR3 extends over 16 amino acids. Looked up from germline, CDR1 is SGHDT and CDR2 is YYEEEE. CDR3 in amino acids: CASSQVDRYSTDTQYF. CDR3 bases: TGTGCCAGCAGCCAAGTGGACAGGTATAGCACAGATACGCAGTATTTT. The whole variable domain, remainder taken from reference TRBV5-6 and TRBJ2-3, is DAGVTQSPTHLIKTRGQQVTLRCSPKSGHDTVSWYQQALGQGPQFIFQYYEEEERQRGNFPDRFSGHQFPNYSSELNVNALLLGDSALYLCASSQVDRYSTDTQYFGPGTRLTVL.

This clonotype was detected a few times. The V gene is TRBV11-1, the J gene TRBJ2-2; no clear D. The CDR3 runs 14 residues. Trimming stripped 5 bases from V and 6 bases from J, with 13 bases between. Germline-derived CDR1 and CDR2 are SGHAT and FQDESV (reference sequence). DNA of the CDR3: TGTGCCAGCAGCCGCTCCTCTTTCCCCGGGGAGCTGTTTTTT. Its protein is CASSRSSFPGELFF.